The rows below give T cell receptor beta chains drawn from one sample of a study of T cell responses to AZD1222 COVID-19 vaccine. Profiling relied on immunoSEQ multiplex PCR, and the TCRdb table lists in-frame clones only, not all of them. This sample has about 120,000 clones, with 85% to 90% found just once. Sequenced material: peripheral blood, taken on day 0 of AZD1222 vaccination. These receptors were obtained from an adult in good health. Each CDR3 is given with its conserved first and last residue. A D gene is named only where the DNA matches it firmly. Clone size, where shown, is once, few, many, or a class for clones that have expanded.

NA,TRBJ1-2,TRBV27,NA,TGTGCCAGCAGTTTTAACGGGGACGGCTACACCTTC,CASSFNGDGYTF
NA,TRBJ1-1,TRBV7-9,TRBD1,TGTGCCAGCAGCTTTATTGGTGCGGGGGACAGGGGGTTGAACACTGAAGCTTTCTTT,CASSFIGAGDRGLNTEAFF
NA,TRBJ1-5,TRBV19,TRBD1,TGTGCCAGTAGCCCACGACAGGGAGGTCAGCCCCAGCATTTT,CASSPRQGGQPQHF
many,TRBJ2-7,TRBV19,NA,TGTGCCAGTAGTATAGCCGCCACCGCGGGTGGCGAGCAGTACTTC,CASSIAATAGGEQYF
NA,TRBJ1-2,TRBV27,TRBD1,TGTGCCAGCAGTTTCCACAGGGGGGGCAACTATGGCTACACCTTC,CASSFHRGGNYGYTF
NA,TRBJ2-7,TRBV6-6,NA,TGTGCCAGCAAGCTCCGGACTACATCCTACGAGCAGTACTTC,CASKLRTTSYEQYF
NA,TRBJ2-1,TRBV12-3/TRBV12-4,TRBD1,TGTGCCAGCAGCAATACAGGGGCCAATGAGCAGTTCTTC,CASSNTGANEQFF
NA,TRBJ1-2,TRBV5-1,NA,TGCGCCAGCAACGCCGGGGCAAGCCCGGGGGGCTACACCTTC,CASNAGASPGGYTF
NA,TRBJ1-6,TRBV5-6,NA,TGTGCCAGCAGCTTGATGATCACAACTTCACCCCTCCACTTT,CASSLMITTSPLHF
NA,TRBJ2-3,TRBV7-9,NA,TGTGCCAGCAGCTTAGTATCATGGAGGGGCACAGATACGCAGTATTTT,CASSLVSWRGTDTQYF
NA,TRBJ1-1,TRBV9,NA,TGTGCCAGCAGCGCCCCGAAAGGTATTAACACTGAAGCTTTCTTT,CASSAPKGINTEAFF
NA,TRBJ1-5,TRBV4-1,NA,TGCGCCAGCAGCCACTTCGGTGTGACAGAAGGGCAGCCCCAGCATTTT,CASSHFGVTEGQPQHF
NA,TRBJ1-3,TRBV21-1,NA,TGTGCCAGCAGTTTGACAGGCTCTGGAAACACCATATATTTT,CASSLTGSGNTIYF
NA,TRBJ1-2,TRBV2,NA,TGTGCCAGCAACTCGGGAGGGTCCGGTGGCTACACCTTC,CASNSGGSGGYTF
NA,TRBJ2-2,TRBV28,NA,TGTGCCAGCAGTTTCCAGGGTTCTGCCGGGGAGCTGTTTTTT,CASSFQGSAGELFF
once,TRBJ2-2,TRBV4-1,TRBD2,TGCGCCAGCAGTTGGCGGGGGACGACGAACACCGGGGAGCTGTTTTTT,CASSWRGTTNTGELFF
few,TRBJ2-7,TRBV4-1,TRBD2,TGCGCCAGCAGCCAAGAGGGGTGGGAGGGCCCACTCGAGCAGTACTTC,CASSQEGWEGPLEQYF
NA,TRBJ2-1,TRBV6-5,NA,TGTGCCAGCAGTTACTCGCGGTGGGGGTGGGACAATGAGCAGTTCTTC,CASSYSRWGWDNEQFF
NA,TRBJ1-3,TRBV10-3,NA,TGTGCCATCAGTGAGTCGCTGGGGAATCGGAACACCATATATTTT,CAISESLGNRNTIYF
NA,TRBJ1-6,TRBV6-5,NA,TGTGCCAGCAGTTACTGGGACCAGTCACCCCTCCACTTT,CASSYWDQSPLHF
NA,TRBJ2-7,TRBV5-1,NA,TGCGCCAGCAGTCCCAACGGCGGTCATGACTACGAGCAGTACTTC,CASSPNGGHDYEQYF
NA,TRBJ2-7,TRBV7-9,NA,TGTGCCAGCTGCCGCGCCCCCTCCTACGAGCAGTACTTC,CASCRAPSYEQYF
NA,TRBJ2-7,TRBV7-2,NA,TGTGCCAGCAGCTTAGTAATTTCGGCGGGAACCTCCTACGAGCAGTACTTC,CASSLVISAGTSYEQYF
NA,TRBJ2-7,TRBV9,NA,TGTGCCAGCAGCGTAGGACCAGATTACGAGCAGTACTTC,CASSVGPDYEQYF
NA,TRBJ1-2,TRBV11-2,NA,TGTGCCAGCAGCTTAGCCCCAGGGACGGCGGACTATGGCTACACCTTC,CASSLAPGTADYGYTF
NA,TRBJ1-2,TRBV9,NA,TGTGCCAGCAGGGGGGTCGGCACCGTAGATAACTATGGCTACACCTTC,CASRGVGTVDNYGYTF
once,TRBJ2-6,TRBV6-2/TRBV6-3,TRBD1,TGTGCCACCGGCCCTAGGACAGGGAGGACCGGGGCCAACGTCCTGACTTTC,CATGPRTGRTGANVLTF
NA,TRBJ1-6,TRBV30,TRBD1,TGTGCCTGGGGGAGGGGACAGGGGGCATTCGATTCACCCCTCCACTTT,CAWGRGQGAFDSPLHF
NA,TRBJ1-4,TRBV6-5,NA,TGTGCCAGCAGTTACTCTTGGACCGTTGGCGAAAAACTGTTTTTT,CASSYSWTVGEKLFF